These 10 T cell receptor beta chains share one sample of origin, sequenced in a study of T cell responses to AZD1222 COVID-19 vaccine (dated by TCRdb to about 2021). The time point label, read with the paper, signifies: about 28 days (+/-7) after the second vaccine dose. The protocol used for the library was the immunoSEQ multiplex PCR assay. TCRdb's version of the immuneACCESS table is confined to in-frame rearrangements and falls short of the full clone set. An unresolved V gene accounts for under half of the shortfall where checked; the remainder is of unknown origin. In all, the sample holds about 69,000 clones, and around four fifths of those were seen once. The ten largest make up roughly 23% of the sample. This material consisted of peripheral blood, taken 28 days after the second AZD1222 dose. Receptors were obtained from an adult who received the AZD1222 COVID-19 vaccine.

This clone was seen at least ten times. Here the CDR3 reads CATGRRDRARRPQHF. The DNA for the CDR3 is TGTGCCACCGGACGCCGGGACAGGGCTCGGAGGCCCCAGCATTTT. This chain links TRBV15 with TRBJ1-5; 9 bases agree with TRBD1. V trimming: 8 bases; J trimming: 9 bases; junction bases outside the gene matches: 14. The CDR3 loop spans 15 amino acids. Germline CDR1 LNHNV, CDR2 YYDKDF (reference sequence).

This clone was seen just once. For the CDR3, the DNA is TGCAGCGTTGAGGGGGTCAGTGGGGACACCATATATTTT. Protein product: CSVEGVSGDTIYF. The chain uses TRBV29-1 and TRBJ1-3; tentative D call: TRBD1 (5 bases). The CDR3 loop spans 13 amino acids. Germline loops: CDR1 SQVTM, CDR2 ANQGSEA. Trimming shortened V by 3 bases and J by 8 bases, and 14 bases separated the two germline ends.

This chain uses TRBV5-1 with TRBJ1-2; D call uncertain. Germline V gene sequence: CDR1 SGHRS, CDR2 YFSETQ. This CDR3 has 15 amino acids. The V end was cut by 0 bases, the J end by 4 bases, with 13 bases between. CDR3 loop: CASSLEGKVSYGYTF. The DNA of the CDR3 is TGCGCCAGCAGCTTGGAGGGTAAGGTTTCCTATGGCTACACCTTC.

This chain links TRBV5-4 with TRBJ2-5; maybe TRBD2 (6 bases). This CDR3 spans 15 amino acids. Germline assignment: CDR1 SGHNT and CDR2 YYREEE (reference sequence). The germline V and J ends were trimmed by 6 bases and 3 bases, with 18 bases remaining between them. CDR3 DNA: TGTGCCAGCACCTGGGGGGTAGCGCATGAAGAGACCCAGTACTTC. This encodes CASTWGVAHEETQYF. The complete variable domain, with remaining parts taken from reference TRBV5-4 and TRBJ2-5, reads ETGVTQSPTHLIKTRGQQVTLRCSSQSGHNTVSWYQQALGQGPQFIFQYYREEENGRGNFPPRFSGLQFPNYSSELNVNALELDDSALYLCASTWGVAHEETQYFGPGTRLLVL.

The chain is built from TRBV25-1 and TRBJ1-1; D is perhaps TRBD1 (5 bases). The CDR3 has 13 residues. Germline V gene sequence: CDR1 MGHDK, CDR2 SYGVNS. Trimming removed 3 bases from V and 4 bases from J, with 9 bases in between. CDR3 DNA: TGTGCCAGCAGTGAGGGGGTTCGCACTGAAGCTTTCTTT. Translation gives CASSEGVRTEAFF.

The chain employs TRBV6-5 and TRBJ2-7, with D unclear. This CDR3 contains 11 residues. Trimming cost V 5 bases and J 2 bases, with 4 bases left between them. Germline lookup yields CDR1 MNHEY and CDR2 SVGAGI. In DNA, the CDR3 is TGTGCCAGCAGTCTTCCCTACGAGCAGTACTTC. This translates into CASSLPYEQYF.

The CDR3 loop is CASGGQGAANYGYTF. CDR3 nucleotides: TGTGCCAGCGGGGGACAGGGGGCGGCTAACTATGGCTACACCTTC. The V call is TRBV3-1 (or the pseudogene TRBV3-2), the J call TRBJ1-2; 12 bases map to TRBD1. Germline CDR1 and CDR2: LGHDT and YNNKEL (reference sequence). The CDR3 is 15 amino acids. V shed 8 bases, J shed 0 bases, and the junction held 4 bases outside the gene matches.

Here the CDR3 reads CASSVRVDKSTGELFF. In DNA, the CDR3 is TGTGCCAGCAGCGTACGAGTGGACAAGTCAACCGGGGAGCTGTTTTTT. The rearrangement uses TRBV9 and TRBJ2-2; a weak D match, TRBD1 (5 bases). This CDR3 is 16 amino acids long. V was shortened by 1 base and J by 5 bases, with 15 bases between the two germline ends. Germline V gene lookup returns CDR1 SGDLS and CDR2 YYNGEE.

CDR3 region: CSASQDLNTGELFF. The CDR3, as DNA: TGCAGTGCTAGTCAGGACCTGAACACCGGGGAGCTGTTTTTT. V usage is TRBV20-1 and J usage is TRBJ2-2, with D hard to call. Trimming cost V 3 bases and J 1 base, with 9 bases left between them. This CDR3 comprises 14 residues. CDR1 and CDR2 (germline): DFQATT, SNEGSKA (reference sequence).

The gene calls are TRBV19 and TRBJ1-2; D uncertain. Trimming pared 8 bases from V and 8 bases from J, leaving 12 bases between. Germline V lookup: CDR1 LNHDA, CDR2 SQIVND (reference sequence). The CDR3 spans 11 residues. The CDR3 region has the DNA TGTGCCAGTGCCCAGGTCTCGGGCTACACCTTC. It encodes CASAQVSGYTF.